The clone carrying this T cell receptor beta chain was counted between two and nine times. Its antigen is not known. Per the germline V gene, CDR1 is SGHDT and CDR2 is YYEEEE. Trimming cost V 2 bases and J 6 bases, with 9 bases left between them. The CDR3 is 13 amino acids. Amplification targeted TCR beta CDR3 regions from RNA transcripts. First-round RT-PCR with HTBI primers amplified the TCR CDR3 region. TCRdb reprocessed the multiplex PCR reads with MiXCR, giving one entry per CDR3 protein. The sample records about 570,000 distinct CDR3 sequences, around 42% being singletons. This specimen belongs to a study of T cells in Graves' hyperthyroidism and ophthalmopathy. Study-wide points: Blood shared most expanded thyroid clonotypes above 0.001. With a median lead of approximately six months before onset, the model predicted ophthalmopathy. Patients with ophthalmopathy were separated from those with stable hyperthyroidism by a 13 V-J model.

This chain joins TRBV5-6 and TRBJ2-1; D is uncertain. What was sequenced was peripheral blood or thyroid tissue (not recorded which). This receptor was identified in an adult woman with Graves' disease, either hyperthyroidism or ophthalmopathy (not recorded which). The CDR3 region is CASSLGRSNEQFF. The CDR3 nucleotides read TGTGCCAGCAGCTTAGGCAGGAGCAATGAGCAGTTCTTC.